The 6 T cell receptor beta chains reported below all come from one sample, sequenced in a study of cytomegalovirus exposure and HLA in healthy donors. PCR used 60 Vbeta primers and 13 Jbeta primers. TCRdb's copy holds only in-frame clones and misses some; the assay was immunoSEQ multiplex PCR. Here the sample spans tens of thousands of clones, 65% to 80% being singletons. The material sequenced was PBMCs. These TCRs come from a young man in good health and CMV-seronegative.

This clone was counted a single time. This sequence joins TRBV30 and TRBJ2-5; tentatively, D is TRBD1 (6 bases). The length of the CDR3 is 15 residues. V dropped 4 bases and J dropped 4 bases, with 19 bases sitting between them. Germline V gene data show CDR1 as GTSNPN and CDR2 as SVGIG (reference sequence). CDR3 protein: CAWTPQGRVGETQYF. The CDR3 DNA is TGTGCCTGGACACCACAGGGAAGGGTCGGAGAGACCCAGTACTTC. The entire variable domain, with the rest obtained from reference TRBV30 and TRBJ2-5, is as follows: SQTIHQWPATLVQPVGSPLSLECTVEGTSNPNLYWYRQAAGRGLQLLFYSVGIGQISSEVPQNLSASRPQDRQFILSSKKLLLSDSGFYLCAWTPQGRVGETQYFGPGTRLLVL.

The chain joins TRBV6-5 to TRBJ1-1; 8 bases are a match to TRBD1. CDR3 length equals 13 residues. Trimming removed 8 bases from V and 4 bases from J; junction bases left unmatched: 6. Germline-derived CDR1 and CDR2 are MNHEY and SVGAGI. The CDR3 nucleotides read TGTGCCAGCCAGGACAGGGTCGGCACTGAAGCTTTCTTT. It yields the protein CASQDRVGTEAFF.

The chain combines TRBV5-4 with TRBJ2-1, with D perhaps matching TRBD2 (6 bases). CDR1 and CDR2 from the germline V gene are SGHNT and YYREEE (reference sequence). The length of the CDR3 is 12 residues. Trimming removed 4 bases from V and 8 bases from J, with 10 bases in between. This chain's CDR3 is CASSPPGDEQFF. Here the CDR3 DNA reads TGTGCCAGCAGCCCACCGGGGGATGAGCAGTTCTTC. The complete variable domain, with remaining parts taken from reference TRBV5-4 and TRBJ2-1, reads ETGVTQSPTHLIKTRGQQVTLRCSSQSGHNTVSWYQQALGQGPQFIFQYYREEENGRGNFPPRFSGLQFPNYSSELNVNALELDDSALYLCASSPPGDEQFFGPGTRLTVL.

V gene TRBV6-5 combines with J gene TRBJ2-7, with 9 bases lining up with TRBD1. CDR3 size: 16 residues. CDR1 is MNHEY and CDR2 is SVGAGI in the germline V gene. Trimming took 4 bases from V and 3 from J; bases not matched to a gene: 10. CDR3 sequence: CASSSLRDRALYEQYF. CDR3 bases: TGTGCCAGCAGTTCCCTCCGGGACAGGGCCCTCTACGAGCAGTACTTC.

This chain joins TRBV6-1 and TRBJ2-1; 8 nucleotides match TRBD2. This CDR3 contains 17 residues. Germline loops: CDR1 MNHNS, CDR2 SASEGT. The V gene end was trimmed by 0 bases and the J gene end by 4 bases; junction bases not matched to a gene: 8. In DNA form, the CDR3 reads TGTGCCAGCAGTGAAGCTAGCGGGGTGGCCCCATACAATGAGCAGTTCTTC. It is translated as CASSEASGVAPYNEQFF.

This clone was observed once. The V gene is TRBV5-1, the J gene TRBJ2-7; D gene ambiguous. Trimming took off 3 bases at V and 0 bases at J, with 10 bases between the two ends. The CDR3 is 14 amino acids. Germline loops: CDR1 SGHRS, CDR2 YFSETQ. The CDR3 loop reads CASSSTGSSYEQYF. As DNA, the CDR3 is TGCGCCAGCAGCTCGACGGGTAGCTCCTACGAGCAGTACTTC.